The present entry profiles one T cell receptor beta chain with its context. The antigen remains unidentified. These data come from a study of T cell responses to AZD1222 COVID-19 vaccine. CDR1 is SGHAT and CDR2 is FQNNGV in the germline V gene. CDR3 size: 15 residues. V lost 2 bases to trimming and J lost 5 bases; unmatched junction nucleotides: 6. This table comes from immunoSEQ multiplex PCR, and its TCRdb copy is limited to in-frame clones, with some not included. The table includes 150,000 or so clones, approximately 78% detected once. Study-level results: It was only after the peak T cell response that any repertoires were sampled.

Sample: peripheral blood, taken on day 0 of MenACWY control vaccination. The origin of this receptor is an adult in good health. This chain links TRBV11-2 with TRBJ1-5, with 7 bases aligning to TRBD1. The CDR3: CASSLTGESYQPQHF. In DNA form, the CDR3 reads TGTGCCAGCAGCTTAACAGGGGAAAGTTATCAGCCCCAGCATTTT.